These 17 T cell receptor beta chains were all obtained from the same sample, sequenced in a study of T cell responses to AZD1222 COVID-19 vaccine. TCRdb keeps only in-frame clones here, not all; method: immunoSEQ multiplex PCR. The table lists some 200,000 clones, approximately 94% of them singletons. Sequencing used peripheral blood, obtained on day 0 of MenACWY control vaccination. The receptors derive from an adult in good health.

V usage is TRBV4-3 and J usage is TRBJ1-1; D is possibly TRBD1 (5 bases). CDR1 and CDR2 from the germline V gene are LGHNA and YSLEER. With 0 bases removed from V and 4 bases from J, the gap between germline ends came to 6 bases. There are 13 residues in the CDR3. This CDR3 is CASSQDRGTEAFF. The CDR3 region has the DNA TGCGCCAGCAGCCAAGATAGGGGCACTGAAGCTTTCTTT.

Turning to this clone: At one boundary the junction diverges from the germline segment, which might be a read error. This sequence joins TRBV27 and TRBJ1-2; D unresolved. Germline V lookup: CDR1 MNHEY, CDR2 SMNVEV (reference sequence). The CDR3 is 13 amino acids. DNA of the CDR3: TGTGCCAGTAGTTTTAGGCTGGGATCAGGCTACACCTTC. Translated: CASSFRLGSGYTF.

The rearrangement joins TRBV6-1 to TRBJ1-5; a weak D match, TRBD1 (5 bases). In germline, CDR1 is MNHNS, CDR2 SASEGT. V was cut by 3 bases and J by 7 bases, with 16 bases left in between. This CDR3 is 15 amino acids long. The CDR3 sequence: CASSDADTPRQPQHF. Written as DNA, the CDR3 is TGTGCCAGCAGTGATGCGGACACACCGAGGCAGCCCCAGCATTTT.

This sequence joins TRBV5-6 and TRBJ2-7; 9 bases are shared with TRBD1. After removal of 2 bases from V and 4 bases from J, the junction contained 7 bases not matched to a gene. This CDR3 has 15 residues. Germline values: CDR1 SGHDT, CDR2 YYEEEE. CDR3 in DNA: TGTGCCAGCAGCTTACTCGGGACAGGGAATTACGAGCAGTACTTC. This sequence encodes CASSLLGTGNYEQYF.

J is TRBJ2-3 and V is TRBV12-2. TRBV12-2 is listed as a pseudogene. The CDR3 loop spans 17 amino acids. The CDR3 reads CASRFYLWGACTDTQYF. As DNA, the CDR3 is TGTGCAAGTCGCTTCTACTTATGGGGGGCTTGCACAGATACGCAGTATTTT.

J is TRBJ2-4 and V is TRBV10-3, with TRBD1 identical over 9 bases. Germline loops: CDR1 ENHRY, CDR2 SYGVKD. The CDR3 is made up of 13 amino acids. V lost 4 bases and J lost 8; bases outside the gene matches: 3. CDR3 sequence reads: CAISGTGVDIQYF. Written as DNA, the CDR3 is TGTGCCATCAGTGGGACAGGGGTCGACATTCAGTACTTC.

This rearrangement joins TRBV7-8 to TRBJ1-3; D is unresolved. The CDR3 contains 20 residues. The V end was cut by 1 base, the J end by 0 bases, with 22 bases between. Germline CDR1 and CDR2: SGHVS and FQNEAQ. The CDR3 is CASSLVSRLVGFSSGNTIYF. In DNA form, the CDR3 reads TGTGCCAGCAGCTTAGTCAGTCGTTTGGTCGGGTTTTCCTCTGGAAACACCATATATTTT.

This clone is a singleton in its sample. This chain connects TRBV12-5 to TRBJ1-2; 7 bases agree with TRBD1. CDR1 and CDR2 (germline): LGHNT, FRNRAP. The CDR3 runs to 17 residues. Losses at the gene ends were 4 bases for V and 3 bases for J; bases not matched to a gene: 14. CDR3 residues: CASGSPTPLGQHYGYTF. As DNA, the CDR3 is TGTGCTAGTGGTTCACCGACCCCCTTGGGACAGCACTATGGCTACACCTTC.

This chain joins TRBV5-1 and TRBJ1-2; perhaps TRBD1 as D (6 bases). Germline CDR1 and CDR2: SGHRS and YFSETQ. V was clipped by 2 bases and J by 2 bases, with 7 bases between them. The CDR3 spans 13 residues. The chain's CDR3 is CASSLGGNYGYTF. The CDR3 DNA follows: TGCGCCAGCAGCTTAGGGGGGAACTATGGCTACACCTTC.

The rearrangement links TRBV30 to TRBJ1-1; 7 bases agree with TRBD1. CDR3 length equals 13 residues. Germline lookup yields CDR1 GTSNPN and CDR2 SVGIG (reference sequence). V lost 2 bases and J lost 5; bases outside the gene matches: 5. The CDR3 is CAWSTGVSTEAFF. Here the CDR3 DNA reads TGTGCCTGGAGTACAGGGGTTAGTACTGAAGCTTTCTTT. The full variable domain, with the rest looked up from reference TRBV30 and TRBJ1-1, is SQTIHQWPATLVQPVGSPLSLECTVEGTSNPNLYWYRQAAGRGLQLLFYSVGIGQISSEVPQNLSASRPQDRQFILSSKKLLLSDSGFYLCAWSTGVSTEAFFGQGTRLTVV.

The chain has TRBV3-1 (or the pseudogene TRBV3-2) and TRBJ1-5; D is unresolved. V was trimmed by 0 bases and J by 6 bases, leaving 12 bases between them. Germline lookup yields CDR1 LGHDT and CDR2 YNNKEL (reference sequence). The CDR3 has 15 residues. In DNA, the CDR3 is TGTGCCAGCAGCCAAGAGGCCAGCGGCTCTCAGCCCCAGCATTTT. Amino acids: CASSQEASGSQPQHF.

The chain employs TRBV25-1 and TRBJ2-7; 9 nucleotides align to TRBD1. The CDR3 contains 14 residues. Unmatched junction bases numbered 11, after V lost 9 bases and J lost 5 bases. Germline loops: CDR1 MGHDK, CDR2 SYGVNS. CDR3 protein: CASFGTGSSHEQYF. In DNA form, the CDR3 reads TGTGCCAGTTTCGGGACAGGGTCTAGCCACGAGCAGTACTTC.

The rearrangement links TRBV5-4 to TRBJ1-2; D not certain. Germline V gives CDR1 SGHNT, CDR2 YYREEE (reference sequence). The CDR3 has 15 amino acids. The V and J ends lost 0 bases and 8 bases respectively, with 17 bases between them. CDR3 bases: TGTGCCAGCAGCTTGGTGCCGGGAGACTCTAGCGGCTACACCTTC. Translated, it gives CASSLVPGDSSGYTF.

This clone was counted a single time. The genes are TRBV6-6 and TRBJ1-1; D ambiguous. The ends were cut back, 2 bases at V and 1 base at J, with 14 bases in the middle. CDR1 and CDR2 from the germline V gene are MNHNY and SVGAGI (reference sequence). The CDR3 has 16 residues. The CDR3 nucleotides read TGTGCCAGCAGTTACCCGAGGGCAGATCAGAACACTGAAGCTTTCTTT. It specifies CASSYPRADQNTEAFF.

This clone was picked up a small number of times. This rearrangement joins TRBV6-5 to TRBJ1-5; 7 bases agree with TRBD1. Germline V lookup: CDR1 MNHEY, CDR2 SVGAGI. The length of the CDR3 is 14 residues. Trimming removed 6 bases from V and 3 bases from J; junction bases left unmatched: 5. The CDR3 spells CASRTGTANQPQHF. CDR3 in DNA: TGTGCCAGCAGAACCGGGACAGCCAATCAGCCCCAGCATTTT.

The V gene is TRBV5-1, the J gene TRBJ1-1; D gene uncertain. CDR1 is SGHRS and CDR2 is YFSETQ in the germline V gene. CDR3 length: 15 amino acids. V was trimmed by 7 bases and J by 8 bases, leaving 24 bases between them. The chain's CDR3 is CASHWTGGVAAEAFF. CDR3 in DNA: TGCGCCAGCCACTGGACGGGCGGGGTAGCGGCGGAAGCTTTCTTT.

The chain uses TRBV6-1 and TRBJ1-1; D is uncertain. This CDR3 is built from 9 residues. The ends were cut back, 2 bases at V and 14 bases at J, with 6 bases in the middle. CDR1 MNHNS and CDR2 SASEGT come from the germline V gene. DNA for the CDR3: TGTGCCAGCAGTGAACGGGTCTTCTTT. It translates to CASSERVFF.